The source of this T cell receptor beta chain is a study of blood T cell repertoires in COVID-19. On the study more broadly: Whether acute or convalescent, the COVID-19 samples came from the United States, Italy and Spain.

Libraries were prepared by immunoSEQ multiplex PCR; TCRdb keeps only in-frame clonotypes and omits some of them. In the table there are approximately 150,000 clones, 84% of which are singletons. This clone is a singleton in its sample. The germline V gene encodes CDR1 SQVTM and CDR2 ANQGSEA. V dropped 5 bases and J dropped 12; count of bases not matched to a gene: 12. This CDR3 region has 12 residues. Sequenced: peripheral blood. The source is a woman older than 75 with COVID-19, enrolled during active disease. J is TRBJ2-7 and V is TRBV29-1; 8 bases are shared with TRBD2. The CDR3 coding sequence is TGCAGCGTTATGATCGGCGGGGGGAGGAGGTACTTC. Protein product: CSVMIGGGRRYF.